This note documents a single T cell receptor beta chain sequence. Other DNA sequences in the sample encode the same CDR3. The record originates from a study of blood T cell repertoires in COVID-19. Here immunoSEQ multiplex PCR was the method, and the copy in TCRdb shows in-frame clones only, minus some. There are fewer than 400,000 clones in the sample; around nine tenths occur only once, and roughly 5% lies in the top ten. Those who participated ranged in age from 18 to 89 years and resided in about two dozen US areas. Symptom resolution, clearance, or two negative PCRs marked the recovered donors of Cohort 3. The sequencing input was PBMCs or T cells enriched from blood (not recorded which). The TCR was taken from a man between 60 and 70 years old who had recovered from COVID-19.

The CDR3 bases are TGCGCCAGCAGCTTGGTCAGTGGCCAAGAGACCCAGTACTTC. Protein product: CASSLVSGQETQYF. This chain links TRBV5-1 with TRBJ2-5; D is unresolved. V was clipped by 0 bases and J by 1 base, with 7 bases between them. CDR1 and CDR2 from the germline V gene are SGHRS and YFSETQ. This CDR3 region has 14 residues.